Listed below are T cell receptor beta chains from one sample, sequenced in a study of shared clonotypes between healthy human individuals. Repertoires were generated with immunoSEQ multiplex PCR, while TCRdb's copy carries only in-frame clones and drops some. The sample has approximately 500,000 clones, around 96% seen once. Sequencing was performed on naive CD4+ T cells sorted from blood. These receptors originate from a young woman in good health. CDR3s include the opening cysteine and the closing phenylalanine or tryptophan. Fields, in order: V gene, D gene, clone size, CDR3 length, J gene, CDR3 DNA, CDR3 protein. D genes are given only for firm matches. Clone sizes are given selectively: once, few, many, or a class where the clone is expanded.

>TRBV5-5|NA|NA|14|TRBJ2-7
TGTGCCAGCAGCTTAGGAGGGGGATCCTACGAGCAGTACTTC
CASSLGGGSYEQYF
>TRBV28|NA|NA|13|TRBJ1-1
TGTGCCACCTCCGGGCCGAAAGCCGCTGAAGCTTTCTTT
CATSGPKAAEAFF
>TRBV10-3|NA|NA|13|TRBJ2-7
TGTGCCATCAGTGGACAGGAATCCTACGAGCAGTACTTC
CAISGQESYEQYF
>TRBV6-1|NA|NA|16|TRBJ2-5
TGTGCCAGCAGTGAAGGCGGGACGAGAAATCTGGAGACCCAGTACTTC
CASSEGGTRNLETQYF
>TRBV5-1|NA|NA|17|TRBJ2-5
TGCGCCAGCAGCATCTTCCGGGACCATTTTTCGGGAGAGACCCAGTACTTC
CASSIFRDHFSGETQYF
>TRBV4-1|NA|NA|16|TRBJ2-2
TGCGCCAGCAGCCAAGATTGGGCTAGTTACACCGGGGAGCTGTTTTTT
CASSQDWASYTGELFF
>TRBV4-1|NA|NA|16|TRBJ2-1
TGCGCCAGCAGCCAAACGGAGGGAAGCTCCTACAATGAGCAGTTCTTC
CASSQTEGSSYNEQFF
>TRBV7-3|NA|NA|15|TRBJ1-1
TGTGCCAGCAGCCCCCAGGGGTCCCTGAACACTGAAGCTTTCTTT
CASSPQGSLNTEAFF
>TRBV28|NA|NA|11|TRBJ1-1
TGTGCCAGCGGGATGAACACTGAAGCTTTCTTT
CASGMNTEAFF
>TRBV28|TRBD2|NA|15|TRBJ2-1
TGTGCCAGCAGTGAAGGGACTAGCGGATACAATGAGCAGTTCTTC
CASSEGTSGYNEQFF
>TRBV9|NA|NA|20|TRBJ2-2
TGTGCCAGCAGCGTAGATGAAGGGTTCTACCTAGACAGGCTGACCGGGGAGCTGTTTTTT
CASSVDEGFYLDRLTGELFF
>TRBV28|NA|NA|13|TRBJ1-1
TGTGCCAGCAGCCGTCCAGGGAACACTGAAGCTTTCTTT
CASSRPGNTEAFF
>TRBV27|NA|NA|12|TRBJ2-5
TGTGCCAGCAGTACACAGGCTACCCAGCAGTACTTC
CASSTQATQQYF
>TRBV2|NA|NA|14|TRBJ2-7
TGTGCCAGCAGTGTGGGCAGCACCTTTGGGGAGCAGTACTTC
CASSVGSTFGEQYF
>TRBV19|TRBD2|NA|14|TRBJ2-7
TGTGCCAGTAGTAGGTCTAGCGGCTCCTACGAGCAGTACTTC
CASSRSSGSYEQYF
>TRBV19|TRBD1|NA|15|TRBJ2-2
TGTGCCAGTAGTCGCGGGACAGGGTTTGCCGGGGAGCTGTTTTTT
CASSRGTGFAGELFF
>TRBV4-1|TRBD1|NA|13|TRBJ2-1
TGCGCCAGCAGCCAGACAGGGGCTCATGAGCAGTTCTTC
CASSQTGAHEQFF
>TRBV28|NA|NA|16|TRBJ2-7
TGTGCCAGCAGTTTAGGACTGAGGCGGGTAAAGTACGAGCAGTACTTC
CASSLGLRRVKYEQYF
>TRBV7-9|TRBD2|NA|17|TRBJ2-2
TGTGCCAGCAGCTTAACCCTCGGGACTAGCGGCACCGGGGAGCTGTTTTTT
CASSLTLGTSGTGELFF
>TRBV10-3|NA|once|12|TRBJ2-5
TGTGCCATCAGCCTCGGGGAAGAGACCCAGTACTTC
CAISLGEETQYF
>TRBV2|TRBD1|NA|13|TRBJ1-4
TGTGCCAGAAAGGGACAGCAGAATGAAAAACTGTTTTTT
CARKGQQNEKLFF
>TRBV5-5|NA|NA|16|TRBJ2-4
TGTGCCAGCAGCTGGGGGGATATGCTAGCCAAAAACATTCAGTACTTC
CASSWGDMLAKNIQYF
>TRBV10-2|NA|NA|14|TRBJ1-5
TGCGCCAGCAGTTTTGAGACAGGCAATCAGCCCCAGCATTTT
CASSFETGNQPQHF
>TRBV4-1|NA|NA|14|TRBJ1-5
TGCGCCAGCAGCCAACAGGGAGGAGGCCAGCCCCAGCATTTT
CASSQQGGGQPQHF
>TRBV30|TRBD2|NA|16|TRBJ2-7
TGTGCCTGGAGCGTACCCGGGACTAGCGTTTACTACGAGCAGTACTTC
CAWSVPGTSVYYEQYF
>TRBV28|TRBD2|NA|15|TRBJ2-7
TGTGCCAGCAGTCTAACCCTGGGGGGGGCCTACGAGCAGTACTTC
CASSLTLGGAYEQYF
>TRBV2|TRBD2|NA|13|TRBJ2-7
TGTGCCAGCAGTAGACTAGCATGGAACGAGCAGTACTTC
CASSRLAWNEQYF
>TRBV10-2|NA|NA|15|TRBJ1-5
TGCGCCAGCAGTGACGACAACCTATTTAATCAGCCCCAGCATTTT
CASSDDNLFNQPQHF
>TRBV28|NA|NA|16|TRBJ1-4
TGTGCCAGCAGCCTAACCTCAGGGTGGGCTAATGAAAAACTGTTTTTT
CASSLTSGWANEKLFF
>TRBV28|NA|NA|14|TRBJ1-2
TGTGCCAGCAGACCTAGAGGACGTACTTATGGCTACACCTTC
CASRPRGRTYGYTF
>TRBV11-3|NA|NA|16|TRBJ1-3
TGTGCCAGCAGCTTTAACAGCCCGGGCTCTGGAAACACCATATATTTT
CASSFNSPGSGNTIYF
>TRBV7-9|NA|NA|14|TRBJ1-1
TGTGCCAGCAGCTTCAGTAGTTCGAACACTGAAGCTTTCTTT
CASSFSSSNTEAFF
>TRBV18|NA|NA|13|TRBJ1-1
TGTGCCAGCTCACCGGCCTTGAACACTGAAGCTTTCTTT
CASSPALNTEAFF
>TRBV27|NA|NA|16|TRBJ1-6
TGTGCCAGCAGTTTTTCTCTACTCTCCTATAATTCACCCCTCCACTTT
CASSFSLLSYNSPLHF
>TRBV4-1|NA|NA|12|TRBJ2-1
TGCGCCAGCAGCCAAGATAAGGCTCCAAGGTTCTTC
CASSQDKAPRFF
>TRBV18|NA|NA|15|TRBJ2-7
TGTGCCAGCTCACCTAGCAACACCCTAAGCCACGAGCAGTACTTC
CASSPSNTLSHEQYF
>TRBV19|NA|NA|14|TRBJ2-7
TGTGCCAGTAGTATAGATCTCGGACCCTACGAGCAGTACTTC
CASSIDLGPYEQYF
>TRBV11-2|NA|NA|16|TRBJ2-1
TGTGCCAGCAGCTTAGGGGGGACCTTAGGCTACAATGAGCAGTTCTTC
CASSLGGTLGYNEQFF
>TRBV28|TRBD1|NA|16|TRBJ2-1
TGTGCCAGCAGGAGAACCGGGACAGGGCATGCGGATGAGCAGTTCTTC
CASRRTGTGHADEQFF
>TRBV5-1|NA|NA|12|TRBJ1-2
TGCGCCAGCAGCGCCGACAGGCGGACATACACCTTC
CASSADRRTYTF
>TRBV28|NA|NA|14|TRBJ2-7
TGTGCCAGCGTAGCAGGGGGGGATCCCTACGAGCAGTACTTC
CASVAGGDPYEQYF
>TRBV7-9|NA|once|10|TRBJ1-1
TGTGCCAGCAGCTTGACTGAAGCTTTCTTT
CASSLTEAFF
>TRBV10-3|TRBD1|NA|14|TRBJ2-7
TGTGCCATCAGTGACACAGGGGGCGTGGGGGAGCAGTACTTC
CAISDTGGVGEQYF
>TRBV7-8|NA|NA|14|TRBJ2-7
TGTGCCAGCAGCTTAGTCAGGGGCCGGAACGAGCAGTACTTC
CASSLVRGRNEQYF
>TRBV4-2|NA|NA|16|TRBJ1-1
TGTGCCAGCAGCCGCCAAGAGTGGGCACGGAACACTGAAGCTTTCTTT
CASSRQEWARNTEAFF
>TRBV5-8|NA|once|15|TRBJ2-7
TGTGCCAGCAGCTTGGTACAGGGTCCTTCCTACGAGCAGTACTTC
CASSLVQGPSYEQYF
>TRBV6-1|TRBD2|NA|13|TRBJ2-1
TGTGCCAGCTGGACTAGTTCCTACAATGAGCAGTTCTTC
CASWTSSYNEQFF
>TRBV21-1|NA|NA|17|TRBJ2-7
TGTGCCAGCAGCACGGGGACTAGCTTCGGAATCTCCTACGAGCAGTACTTC
CASSTGTSFGISYEQYF
>TRBV25-1|NA|NA|15|TRBJ2-7
TGTGCCAGCAGTGAACCGGGACGTTTGGCCTACGAGCAGTACTTC
CASSEPGRLAYEQYF
>TRBV13|NA|NA|16|TRBJ2-6
TGTGCCAGCAGCTTAAGATGGAGCTCTGGGGCCAACGTCCTGACTTTC
CASSLRWSSGANVLTF
>TRBV28|TRBD2|NA|15|TRBJ2-1
TGTGCCAGCAGCCTAACTAGCGGTACCTACAATGAGCAGTTCTTC
CASSLTSGTYNEQFF
>TRBV30|TRBD1|NA|13|TRBJ2-7
TGTGCCTGGAGTTACGACAGGGTATACGAGCAGTACTTC
CAWSYDRVYEQYF